Here is one T cell receptor (beta chain) with its context. Its cognate antigen is unknown. The test was conducted at deep level. Genomic DNA of each subset was evenly split across several immunoSEQ plates. Sequencing was performed with immunoSEQ multiplex PCR; in TCRdb, only in-frame clones are kept and a portion is missing. The sample lists some 630,000 clones, around 72% occurring once. The data are from a study of shared clonotypes between healthy human individuals. Study-wide results and limits: A generally larger estimated richness was seen in naive subsets than in memory subsets.

CDR3 size: 13 residues. CDR1 and CDR2 (germline): MDHEN, SYDVKM. The V end lost 8 bases, the J end lost 5 bases, and 15 bases lay between the germline ends. Donors had no recently reported acute infections or vaccinations and were HIV-negative. The sequenced sample consisted of memory CD4+ T cells sorted from blood. The subset here: CD45RA-negative fraction. The TCR was taken from a woman aged 25 to 45 in good health. The rearrangement uses TRBV28 and TRBJ2-5, with D unclear. CDR3 sequence reads: CASLPGSRETQYF. The DNA for the CDR3 is TGTGCCAGCTTGCCTGGGTCTAGGGAGACCCAGTACTTC.